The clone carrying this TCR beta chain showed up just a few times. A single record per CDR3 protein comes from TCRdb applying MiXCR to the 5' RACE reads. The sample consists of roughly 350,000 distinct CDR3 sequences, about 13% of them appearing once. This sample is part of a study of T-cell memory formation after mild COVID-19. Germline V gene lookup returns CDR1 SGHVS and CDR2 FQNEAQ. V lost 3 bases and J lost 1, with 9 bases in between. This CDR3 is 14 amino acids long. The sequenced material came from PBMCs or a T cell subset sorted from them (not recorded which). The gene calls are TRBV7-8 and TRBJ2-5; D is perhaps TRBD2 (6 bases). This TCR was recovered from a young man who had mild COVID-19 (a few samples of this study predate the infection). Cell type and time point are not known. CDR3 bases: TGTGCCAGCAGCTTCTGGGACTTCCAAGAGACCCAGTACTTC. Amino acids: CASSFWDFQETQYF. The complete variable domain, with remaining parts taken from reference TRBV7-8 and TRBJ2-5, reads GAGVSQSPRYKVAKRGQDVALRCDPISGHVSLFWYQQALGQGPEFLTYFQNEAQLDKSGLPSDRFFAERPEGSVSTLKIQRTQQEDSAVYLCASSFWDFQETQYFGPGTRLLVL.